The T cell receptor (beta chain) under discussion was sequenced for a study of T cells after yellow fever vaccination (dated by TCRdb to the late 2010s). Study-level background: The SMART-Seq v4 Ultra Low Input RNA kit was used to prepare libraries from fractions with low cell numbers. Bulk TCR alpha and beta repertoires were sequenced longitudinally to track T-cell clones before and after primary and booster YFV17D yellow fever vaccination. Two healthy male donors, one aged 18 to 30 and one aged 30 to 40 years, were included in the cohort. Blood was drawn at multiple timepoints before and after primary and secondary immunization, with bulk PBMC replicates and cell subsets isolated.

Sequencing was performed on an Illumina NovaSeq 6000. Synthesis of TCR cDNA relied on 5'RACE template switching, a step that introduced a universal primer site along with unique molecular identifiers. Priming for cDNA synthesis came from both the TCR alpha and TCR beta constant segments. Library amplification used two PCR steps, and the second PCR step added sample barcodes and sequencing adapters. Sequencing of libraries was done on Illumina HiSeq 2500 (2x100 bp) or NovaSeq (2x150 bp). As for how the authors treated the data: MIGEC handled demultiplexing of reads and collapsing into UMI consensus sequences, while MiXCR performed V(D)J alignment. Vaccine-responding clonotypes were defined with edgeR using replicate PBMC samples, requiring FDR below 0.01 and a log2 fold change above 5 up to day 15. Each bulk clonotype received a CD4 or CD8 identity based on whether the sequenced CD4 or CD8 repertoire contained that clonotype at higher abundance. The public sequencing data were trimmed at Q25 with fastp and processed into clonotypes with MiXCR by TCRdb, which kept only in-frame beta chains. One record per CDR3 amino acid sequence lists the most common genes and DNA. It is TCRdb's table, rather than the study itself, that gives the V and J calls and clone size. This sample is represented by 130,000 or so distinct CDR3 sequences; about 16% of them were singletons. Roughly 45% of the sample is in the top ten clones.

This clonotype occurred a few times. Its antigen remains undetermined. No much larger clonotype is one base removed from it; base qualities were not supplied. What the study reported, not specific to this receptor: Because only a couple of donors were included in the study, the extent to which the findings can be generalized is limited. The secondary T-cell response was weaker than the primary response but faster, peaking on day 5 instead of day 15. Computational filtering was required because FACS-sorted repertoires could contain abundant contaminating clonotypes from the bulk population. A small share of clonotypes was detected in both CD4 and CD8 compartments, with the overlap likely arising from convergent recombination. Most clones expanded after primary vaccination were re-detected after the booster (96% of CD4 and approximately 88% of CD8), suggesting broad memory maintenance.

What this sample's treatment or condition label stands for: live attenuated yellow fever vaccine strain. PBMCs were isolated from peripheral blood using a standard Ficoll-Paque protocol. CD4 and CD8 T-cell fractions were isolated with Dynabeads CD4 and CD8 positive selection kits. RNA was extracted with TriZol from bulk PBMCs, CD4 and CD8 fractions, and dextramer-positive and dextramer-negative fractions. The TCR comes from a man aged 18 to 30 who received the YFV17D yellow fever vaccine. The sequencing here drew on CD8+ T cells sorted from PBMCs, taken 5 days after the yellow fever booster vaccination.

The DNA sequence is as follows: TGTGCCAGCAGCTTAAGGGGCGGCTACTATGGCTACACCTTC. The encoded protein is CASSLRGGYYGYTF. The V and J genes are TRBV7-9 and TRBJ1-2, with TRBD1 perhaps the D gene, on 5 matching bases. Sequences SEHNR (CDR1) and FQNEAQ (CDR2) are obtained from the germline V gene (reference sequence). The CDR3, from cysteine to phenylalanine, totals 14 residues. Of the read, only the CDR3 DNA is kept; its 42 bases are in frame from base 1. The V and J ends are trimmed by 2 bases and 3 bases, leaving 10 bases between them.